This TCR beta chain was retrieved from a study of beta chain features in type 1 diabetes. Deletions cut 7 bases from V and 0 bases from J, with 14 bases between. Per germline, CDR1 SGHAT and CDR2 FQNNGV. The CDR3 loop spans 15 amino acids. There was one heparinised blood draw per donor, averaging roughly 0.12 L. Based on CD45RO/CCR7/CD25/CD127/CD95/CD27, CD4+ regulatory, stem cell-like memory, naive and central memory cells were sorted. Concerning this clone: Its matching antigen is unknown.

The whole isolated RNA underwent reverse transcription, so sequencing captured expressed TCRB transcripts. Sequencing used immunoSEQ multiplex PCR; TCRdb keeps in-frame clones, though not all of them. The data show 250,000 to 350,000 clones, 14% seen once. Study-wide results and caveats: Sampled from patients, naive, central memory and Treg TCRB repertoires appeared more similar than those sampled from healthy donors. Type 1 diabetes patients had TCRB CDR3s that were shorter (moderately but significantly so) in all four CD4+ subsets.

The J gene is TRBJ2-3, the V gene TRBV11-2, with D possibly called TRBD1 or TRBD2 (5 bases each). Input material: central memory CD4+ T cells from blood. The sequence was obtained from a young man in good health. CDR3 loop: CASNLGTVSTDTQYF. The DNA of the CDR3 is TGTGCCAGCAACTTGGGGACGGTTAGCACAGATACGCAGTATTTT.